Presented here are 18 T cell receptor beta chains from one specimen sequenced in a study of T cell responses to AZD1222 COVID-19 vaccine. Repertoires were generated with immunoSEQ multiplex PCR, while TCRdb's copy carries only in-frame clones and drops some. Among about 180,000 clones listed, roughly 91% were seen once. The source material was peripheral blood, sampled 28 days after the second dose of the MenACWY control vaccine. Receptor source: an adult who received the MenACWY meningococcal vaccine as a control.

The rearrangement joins TRBV9 to TRBJ1-6; D may be TRBD1 (6 bases). The CDR3 is 14 residues long. V was trimmed by 6 bases and J by 11 bases, leaving 18 bases between them. Germline values: CDR1 SGDLS, CDR2 YYNGEE. The CDR3 is CASTDRIGGTPLHF. The CDR3 DNA reads TGTGCCAGCACCGACAGGATCGGGGGGACACCCCTCCACTTT.

V is TRBV4-1 and J is TRBJ1-1; D remains ambiguous. Trimming pared 0 bases from V and 0 bases from J, leaving 8 bases between. The CDR3 sequence is 15 residues long. Germline V CDR1 and CDR2: MGHRA, YSYEKL. The CDR3 spells CASSQDPPLNTEAFF. DNA of the CDR3: TGCGCCAGCAGCCAAGATCCCCCCCTGAACACTGAAGCTTTCTTT.

The rearrangement links TRBV5-8 to TRBJ1-6, with 8 bases matching TRBD1. The junction had 7 bases not matched to a gene; V was cut back by 4 bases and J by 10 bases. The CDR3 has 14 residues. CDR1 SGHTS and CDR2 YDEGEE come from the germline V gene. The CDR3 DNA sequence: TGTGCCAGCAGCCCTGGACAGGGAGGATCACCCCTCCACTTT. Protein product: CASSPGQGGSPLHF.

V is TRBV2 and J is TRBJ1-1, with D perhaps TRBD1 (5 bases). The CDR3 extends over 15 amino acids. The germline V gene encodes CDR1 SNHLY and CDR2 FYNNEI. With 2 bases removed from V and 5 bases from J, the gap between germline ends came to 15 bases. For the CDR3, the DNA is TGTGCCAGCAGTGAACGGCAGCGGGACGGAACTGAAGCTTTCTTT. Its translation: CASSERQRDGTEAFF.

The rearrangement links TRBV30 to TRBJ1-2; unclear D gene. Per the germline V gene, CDR1 is GTSNPN and CDR2 is SVGIG (reference sequence). V gave up 4 bases and J gave up 3 bases, with 12 bases separating them. This CDR3 comprises 13 residues. The CDR3 nucleotides are TGTGCCTGGACCCGCCAGTCCTACTATGGCTACACCTTC. Translated: CAWTRQSYYGYTF.

CDR3: CASSLTNDEQYF. The CDR3 coding sequence is TGTGCCAGCAGCCTTACGAACGACGAGCAGTACTTC. J is TRBJ2-7 and V is TRBV7-8; D uncertain. The V and J ends lost 5 bases and 5 bases respectively, with 10 bases between them. The CDR3 contains 12 residues. Germline V gives CDR1 SGHVS, CDR2 FQNEAQ.

V gene TRBV15 combines with J gene TRBJ2-5, with 10 bases fitting TRBD1. CDR3 length equals 15 residues. CDR1 LNHNV and CDR2 YYDKDF come from the germline V gene (reference sequence). The V segment lost 2 bases and the J segment 10 bases; nucleotides outside the gene matches: 10. CDR3 amino acids: CATSRLTGTGEDQYF. DNA for the CDR3: TGTGCCACCAGCAGACTTACCGGGACAGGGGAAGACCAGTACTTC.

The genes are TRBV5-1 and TRBJ1-1; 8 bases are a match to TRBD1. The CDR3 consists of 14 residues. The germline gives CDR1 SGHRS, CDR2 YFSETQ. V trimming: 7 bases; J trimming: 6 bases; junction bases outside the gene matches: 11. CDR3 residues: CASSIGQGDSEAFF. As DNA, the CDR3 is TGCGCCAGCTCGATTGGACAGGGAGACTCTGAAGCTTTCTTT. Using reference TRBV5-1 and TRBJ1-1 for the parts outside the CDR3, the full variable domain is KAGVTQTPRYLIKTRGQQVTLSCSPISGHRSVSWYQQTPGQGLQFLFEYFSETQRNKGNFPGRFSGRQFSNSRSEMNVSTLELGDSALYLCASSIGQGDSEAFFGQGTRLTVV.

The V call is TRBV7-9, the J call TRBJ2-2, with D possibly being TRBD1 (5 bases). CDR3 length: 13 residues. V lost 4 bases to trimming and J lost 6 bases, with 9 bases between them. Germline loops: CDR1 SEHNR, CDR2 FQNEAQ (reference sequence). The CDR3: CASSSAGSGELFF. The CDR3 DNA is TGTGCCAGCAGCTCCGCAGGGTCCGGGGAGCTGTTTTTT.

V gene TRBV5-8 combines with J gene TRBJ2-7; possible D gene TRBD2, 6 bases. This CDR3 has 12 amino acids. Trimming left V 0 bases short and J 6 bases short, with 7 bases between. The germline CDR1 and CDR2 sequences are SGHTS and YDEGEE. Written as DNA, the CDR3 is TGTGCCAGCAGCTTGGTGGGGGGCGAGCAGTACTTC. As protein: CASSLVGGEQYF.

The chain has TRBV12-3 or TRBV12-4 and TRBJ1-6; perhaps TRBD1 as D (6 bases). With 6 bases removed from V and 10 bases from J, the gap between germline ends came to 13 bases. This CDR3 has 13 residues. The CDR3 DNA follows: TGTGCCAGCAGCTCGACAGGTTGGTCACCCCTCCACTTT. Its protein product is CASSSTGWSPLHF.

The V call is TRBV30, the J call TRBJ1-2, with 9 nucleotides matching TRBD1. The CDR3 is made up of 15 amino acids. V lost 7 bases to trimming and J lost 6 bases; unmatched junction nucleotides: 15. Germline CDR1 GTSNPN, CDR2 SVGIG (reference sequence). The CDR3 region has the DNA TGTGCCTCACTTAAGAGGGGACAGGGAATCAATGGCTACACCTTC. Its translation: CASLKRGQGINGYTF.

The chain links TRBV7-2 to TRBJ2-1; the D gene is possibly TRBD2 (6 bases). The germline gives CDR1 SGHTA, CDR2 FQGNSA. V lost 0 bases, J lost 2 bases, and 11 bases lay in between. This CDR3 has 16 amino acids. CDR3 coding DNA: TGTGCCAGCAGCTTAGCGGCTAGCGCTACCTACAATGAGCAGTTCTTC. Translating gives CASSLAASATYNEQFF.

The chain recombines TRBV2 with TRBJ2-5; D is unclear. Germline assignment: CDR1 SNHLY and CDR2 FYNNEI. V was pared by 5 bases and J by 5 bases, with 15 bases between. CDR3 length: 14 amino acids. As DNA, the CDR3 is TGTGCCAGCAGTTTTGGACGGTCGTCGGAGACCCAGTACTTC. Amino acids: CASSFGRSSETQYF.

V gene TRBV5-4 combines with J gene TRBJ1-2; TRBD1 aligns across 9 bases. This CDR3 comprises 15 residues. V gave up 0 bases and J gave up 5 bases; unmatched junction bases: 5. CDR1 and CDR2 (germline): SGHNT, YYREEE (reference sequence). In DNA, the CDR3 is TGTGCCAGCAGCTTGGAGGCCGGGACAGGGTATGGCTACACCTTC. It codes for CASSLEAGTGYGYTF.

This chain connects TRBV10-3 to TRBJ1-6; 9 bases line up with TRBD1. The CDR3 sequence is 15 residues long. The germline V gene has CDR1 ENHRY and CDR2 SYGVKD. V lost 10 bases, J lost 8 bases, and 12 bases stayed unmatched. The CDR3 nucleotides read TGTGCCAGCAACCCGGGACAGGGCGGTCATTCACCCCTCCACTTT. Protein product: CASNPGQGGHSPLHF.

The rearrangement joins TRBV4-1 to TRBJ1-2; D remains unclear. This CDR3 region has 15 residues. Trimming left V 0 bases short and J 0 bases short, with 8 bases between. Germline lookup yields CDR1 MGHRA and CDR2 YSYEKL. The CDR3 DNA sequence: TGCGCCAGCAGCCAAGATGACCACTCTAACTATGGCTACACCTTC. Translated: CASSQDDHSNYGYTF.

The chain joins TRBV4-1 to TRBJ1-4; TRBD1 aligns across 7 bases. J was trimmed by 6 bases and V by 3 bases; bases with no gene match: 13. The CDR3 covers 17 residues. CDR1 MGHRA and CDR2 YSYEKL come from the germline V gene. The CDR3 loop is CASSQIRRGTVYEKLFF. The CDR3, as DNA: TGCGCCAGCAGCCAGATTCGGCGGGGGACAGTGTATGAAAAACTGTTTTTT.